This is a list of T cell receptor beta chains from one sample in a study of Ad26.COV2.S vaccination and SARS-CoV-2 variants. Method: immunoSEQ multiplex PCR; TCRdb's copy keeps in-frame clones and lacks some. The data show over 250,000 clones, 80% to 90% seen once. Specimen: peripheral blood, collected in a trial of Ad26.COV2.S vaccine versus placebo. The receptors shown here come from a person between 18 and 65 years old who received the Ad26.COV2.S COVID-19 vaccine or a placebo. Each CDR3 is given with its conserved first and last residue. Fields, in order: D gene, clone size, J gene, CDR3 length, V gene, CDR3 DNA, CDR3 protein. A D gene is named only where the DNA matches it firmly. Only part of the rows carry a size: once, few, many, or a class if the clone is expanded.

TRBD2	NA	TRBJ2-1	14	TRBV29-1	TGCAGCGTTGAGCCCAGCGGGAGAAATAATGAGCAGTTCTTC	CSVEPSGRNNEQFF
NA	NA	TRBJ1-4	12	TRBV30	TGTGCCTGGAGTACCGGGGATGAAAAACTGTTTTTT	CAWSTGDEKLFF
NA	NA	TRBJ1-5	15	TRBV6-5	TGTGCCAGCAGTTACGCCGGAGGTCGCAATCAGCCCCAGCATTTT	CASSYAGGRNQPQHF
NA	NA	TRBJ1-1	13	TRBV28	TGTGCCAGCATCGTCGGGGGTGACACTGAAGCTTTCTTT	CASIVGGDTEAFF
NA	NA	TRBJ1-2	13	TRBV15	TGTGCCACCAGCAGAGGAATAGTCTATGGCTACACCTTC	CATSRGIVYGYTF
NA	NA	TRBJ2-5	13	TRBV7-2	TGTGCCAGCAGCTGGGACGGAAAAGAGACCCAGTACTTC	CASSWDGKETQYF
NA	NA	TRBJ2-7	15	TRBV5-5	TGTGCCAGCAGCTTGGGATCGGGGCCTACCTACGAGCAGTACTTC	CASSLGSGPTYEQYF
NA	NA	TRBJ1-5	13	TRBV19	TGTGCCAGTACAGACAGAGGCAATCAGCCCCAGCATTTT	CASTDRGNQPQHF
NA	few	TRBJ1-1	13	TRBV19	TGTGCCAGTAGCGTCCTAGGGGGTTCTGAAGCTTTCTTT	CASSVLGGSEAFF
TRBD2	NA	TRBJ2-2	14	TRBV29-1	TGCAGCGTGAACGGCGGGGGGGCGAGCGGGGAGCTGTTTTTT	CSVNGGGASGELFF
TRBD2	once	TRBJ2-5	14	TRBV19	TGTGCCAGTACCTCTAGCGGGAACCAAGAGACCCAGTACTTC	CASTSSGNQETQYF
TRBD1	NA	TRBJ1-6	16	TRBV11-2	TGTGCCAGCAGCGAAGGGACAGGGGGCGCTAATTCACCCCTCCACTTT	CASSEGTGGANSPLHF
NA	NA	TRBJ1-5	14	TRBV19	TGTGCCAGTAGAGTCAGGGGTCGCAATCAGCCCCAGCATTTT	CASRVRGRNQPQHF
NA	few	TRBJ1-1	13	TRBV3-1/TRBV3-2	TGTGCCAGCAGCCAGACAGTGAACACTGAAGCTTTCTTT	CASSQTVNTEAFF
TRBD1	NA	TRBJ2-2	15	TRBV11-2	TGTGCCAGCAGCTTAAGGACAGGGAGGACCGGGGAGCTGTTTTTT	CASSLRTGRTGELFF
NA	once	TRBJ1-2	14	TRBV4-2	TGTGCCAGCAGCCAAGGACAGATTAACTATGGCTACACCTTC	CASSQGQINYGYTF
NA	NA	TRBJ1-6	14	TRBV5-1	TGCGCCAGCAGCTCCTCTTCCTATAATTCACCCCTCCACTTT	CASSSSSYNSPLHF
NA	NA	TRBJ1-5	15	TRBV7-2	TGTGCCAGCAGCTCCTGGGACCCCGGGGATCAGCCCCAGCATTTT	CASSSWDPGDQPQHF
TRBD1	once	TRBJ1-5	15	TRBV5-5	TGTGCCAGCAGCTTGTTGGGACAGGGATATCAGCCCCAGCATTTT	CASSLLGQGYQPQHF
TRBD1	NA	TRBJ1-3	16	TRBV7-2	TGTGCCAGCAGCTTAGCCGGGACAGGGACTGGAAACACCATATATTTT	CASSLAGTGTGNTIYF
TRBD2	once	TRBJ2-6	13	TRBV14	TGTGCCAGCAGCCGGAAGACTAGCGGTAAACTGACTTTC	CASSRKTSGKLTF
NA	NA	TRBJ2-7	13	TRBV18	TGTGCCAGCTCATCACTGGGGGTCCGCGAGCAGTACTTC	CASSSLGVREQYF
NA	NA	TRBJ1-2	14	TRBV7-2	TGTGCCAGCAGCTTAGCCGGGCGCTTCTATGGCTACACCTTC	CASSLAGRFYGYTF
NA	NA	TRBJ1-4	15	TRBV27	TGTGCCAGCAGTTTTTATCTTGCAACTAATGAAAAACTGTTTTTT	CASSFYLATNEKLFF
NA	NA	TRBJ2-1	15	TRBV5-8	TGTGCCAGCAGCTTCTGGGGGGCAACAGACAATGAGCAGTTCTTC	CASSFWGATDNEQFF
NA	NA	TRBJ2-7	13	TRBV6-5	TGTGCCAGCAGGGCACCGGGCACCTACGAGCAGTACTTC	CASRAPGTYEQYF
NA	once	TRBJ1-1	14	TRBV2	TGTGCCAGCAGTTGGGGCAGCCCCAACACTGAAGCTTTCTTT	CASSWGSPNTEAFF
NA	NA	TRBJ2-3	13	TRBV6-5	TGTGCCAGCAGTTACGGGGGCGCAGATACGCAGTATTTT	CASSYGGADTQYF
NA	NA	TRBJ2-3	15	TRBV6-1	TGTGCCAGCAGTGAAGCGAGGGTCAGGGCAGATACGCAGTATTTT	CASSEARVRADTQYF
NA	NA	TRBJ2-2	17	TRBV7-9	TGTGCCAGCAGCCCAGGGGCTGGAGACAGAGGGCCCGGGGAGCTGTTTTTT	CASSPGAGDRGPGELFF
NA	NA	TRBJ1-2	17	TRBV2	TGTGCCAGCAGTGTTTGGCAGGGTCTCAGGATAAACTATGGCTACACCTTC	CASSVWQGLRINYGYTF
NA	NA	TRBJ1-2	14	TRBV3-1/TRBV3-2	TGTGCCAGCAGCTCCCGACAGAAACCCTATGGCTACACCTTC	CASSSRQKPYGYTF
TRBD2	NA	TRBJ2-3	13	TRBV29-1	TGCAGCGGTGGAGCGGGGGGACCAGATACGCAGTATTTT	CSGGAGGPDTQYF
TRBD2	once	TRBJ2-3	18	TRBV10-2	TGCGCCAGCAGTGAGTTTCGGGGACTAGCGGGTAGCACAGATACGCAGTATTTT	CASSEFRGLAGSTDTQYF
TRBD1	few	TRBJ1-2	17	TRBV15	TGTGCCACCAGCCCCTCAAGTGGCGACAGGGGGAACTATGGCTACACCTTC	CATSPSSGDRGNYGYTF
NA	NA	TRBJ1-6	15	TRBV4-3	TGCGCCAGCAGCCAAGAAGGTCTCCCTTGGGCACCCCTCCACTTT	CASSQEGLPWAPLHF
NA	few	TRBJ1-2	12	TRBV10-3	TGTGCCGCCTACATGACAGACGATGGCTACACCTTC	CAAYMTDDGYTF
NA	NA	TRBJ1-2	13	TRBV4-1	TGCGCCAGCAGCCTCTTAACAGGGACAGGCTACACCTTC	CASSLLTGTGYTF
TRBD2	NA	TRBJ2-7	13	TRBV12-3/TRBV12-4	TGTGCCAGCAGGGGGACTAGCGAGTACGAGCAGTACTTC	CASRGTSEYEQYF
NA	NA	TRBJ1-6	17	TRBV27	TGTGCCAGCAGTTCGCGGTCGGTACGATTTCATAATTCACCCCTCCACTTT	CASSSRSVRFHNSPLHF
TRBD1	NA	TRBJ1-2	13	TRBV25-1	TGTGCCAGCAGGCGACAGGGGGGCGGAAGCTACACCTTC	CASRRQGGGSYTF
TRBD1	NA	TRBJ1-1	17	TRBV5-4	TGTGCCAGCAGGCCGGATACATCGACAGGGGCTGAAACTGAAGCTTTCTTT	CASRPDTSTGAETEAFF
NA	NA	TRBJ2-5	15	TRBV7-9	TGTGCCAGCAGCCCGGGACCGATGTACCAAGAGACCCAGTACTTC	CASSPGPMYQETQYF
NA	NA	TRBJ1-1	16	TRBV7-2	TGTGCCAGCAGCTTAGTCGGGCCCAACGTGAACACTGAAGCTTTCTTT	CASSLVGPNVNTEAFF